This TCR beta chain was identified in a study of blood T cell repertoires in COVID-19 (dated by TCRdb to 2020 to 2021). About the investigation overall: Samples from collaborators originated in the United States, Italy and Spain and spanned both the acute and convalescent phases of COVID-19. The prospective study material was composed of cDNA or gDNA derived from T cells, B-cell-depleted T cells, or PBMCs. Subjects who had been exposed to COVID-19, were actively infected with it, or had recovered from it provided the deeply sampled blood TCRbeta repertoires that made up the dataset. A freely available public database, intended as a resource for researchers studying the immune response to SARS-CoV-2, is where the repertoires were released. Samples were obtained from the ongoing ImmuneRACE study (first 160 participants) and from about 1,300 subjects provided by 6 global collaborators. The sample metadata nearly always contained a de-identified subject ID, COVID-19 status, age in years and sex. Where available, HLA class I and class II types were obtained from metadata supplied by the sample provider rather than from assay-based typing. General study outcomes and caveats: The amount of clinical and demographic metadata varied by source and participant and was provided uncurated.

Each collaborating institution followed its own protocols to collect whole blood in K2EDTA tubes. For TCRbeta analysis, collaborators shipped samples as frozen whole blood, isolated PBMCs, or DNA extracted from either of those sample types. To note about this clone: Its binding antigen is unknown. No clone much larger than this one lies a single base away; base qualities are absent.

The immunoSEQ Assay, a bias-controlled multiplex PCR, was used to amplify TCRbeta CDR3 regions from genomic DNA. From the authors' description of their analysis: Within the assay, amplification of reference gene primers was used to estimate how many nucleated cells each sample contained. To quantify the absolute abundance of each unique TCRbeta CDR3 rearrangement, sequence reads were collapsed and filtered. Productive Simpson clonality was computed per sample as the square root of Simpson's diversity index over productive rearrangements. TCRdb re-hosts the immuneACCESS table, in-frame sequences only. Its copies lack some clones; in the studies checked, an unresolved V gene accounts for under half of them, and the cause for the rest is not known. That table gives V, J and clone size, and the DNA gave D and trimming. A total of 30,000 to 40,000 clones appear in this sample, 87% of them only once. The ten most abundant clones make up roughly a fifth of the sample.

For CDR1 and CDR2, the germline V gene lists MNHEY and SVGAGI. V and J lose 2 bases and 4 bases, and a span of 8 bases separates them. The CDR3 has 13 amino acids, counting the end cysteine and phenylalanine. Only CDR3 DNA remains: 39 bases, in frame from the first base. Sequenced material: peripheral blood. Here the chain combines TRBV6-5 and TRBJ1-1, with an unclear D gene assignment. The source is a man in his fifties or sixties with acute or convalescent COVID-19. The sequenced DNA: TGTGCCAGCAGTTACACGCGGGGCACTGAAGCTTTCTTT. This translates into CASSYTRGTEAFF.